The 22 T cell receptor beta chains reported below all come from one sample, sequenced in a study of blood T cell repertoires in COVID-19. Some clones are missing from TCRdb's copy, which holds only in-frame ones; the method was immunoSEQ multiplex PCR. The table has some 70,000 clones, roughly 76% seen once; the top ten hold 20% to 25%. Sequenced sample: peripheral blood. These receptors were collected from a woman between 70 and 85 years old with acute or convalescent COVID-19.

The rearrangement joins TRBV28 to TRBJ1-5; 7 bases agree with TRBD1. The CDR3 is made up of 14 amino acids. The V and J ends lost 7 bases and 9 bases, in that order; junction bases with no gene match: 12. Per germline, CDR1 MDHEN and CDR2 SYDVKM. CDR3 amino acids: CASNSGTAAGPQHF. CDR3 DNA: TGTGCCAGCAATTCCGGGACAGCCGCGGGGCCCCAGCATTTT.

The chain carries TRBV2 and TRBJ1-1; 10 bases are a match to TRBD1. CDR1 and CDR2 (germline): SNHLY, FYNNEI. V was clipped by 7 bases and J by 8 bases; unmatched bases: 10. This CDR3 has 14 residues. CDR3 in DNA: TGTGCCAGCACTCCCGGCGGGACAGGGGACGAAGCTTTCTTT. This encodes CASTPGGTGDEAFF.

CDR3 coding DNA: TGTGCCAGCAGCGGGATAGGGACAGGGATTGGCTACACCTTC. This codes for CASSGIGTGIGYTF. The chain is built from TRBV5-6 and TRBJ1-2; TRBD1 matches 9 bases. CDR1 and CDR2 (germline): SGHDT, YYEEEE. V shed 4 bases, J shed 7 bases, and the junction held 8 bases outside the gene matches. The CDR3 covers 14 residues.

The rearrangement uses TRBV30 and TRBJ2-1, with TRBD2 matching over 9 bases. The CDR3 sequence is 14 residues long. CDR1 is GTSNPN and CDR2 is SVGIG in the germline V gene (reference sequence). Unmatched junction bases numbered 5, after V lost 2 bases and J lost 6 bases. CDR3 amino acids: CAWSLGLALNEQFF. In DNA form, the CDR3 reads TGTGCCTGGAGTTTGGGACTAGCTCTCAATGAGCAGTTCTTC.

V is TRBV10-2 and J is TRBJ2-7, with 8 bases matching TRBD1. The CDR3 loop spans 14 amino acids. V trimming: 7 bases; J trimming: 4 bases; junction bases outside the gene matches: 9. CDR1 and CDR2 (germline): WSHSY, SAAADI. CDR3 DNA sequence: TGCGCCAGCACCGGGACAGGAGCCTCGTACGAGCAGTACTTC. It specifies CASTGTGASYEQYF.

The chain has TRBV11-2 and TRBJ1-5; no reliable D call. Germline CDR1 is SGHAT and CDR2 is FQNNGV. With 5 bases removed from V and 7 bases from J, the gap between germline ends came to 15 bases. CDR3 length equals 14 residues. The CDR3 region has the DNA TGTGCCAGCAGCCTCGCCCGGGATGGCCAGCCCCAGCATTTT. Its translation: CASSLARDGQPQHF.

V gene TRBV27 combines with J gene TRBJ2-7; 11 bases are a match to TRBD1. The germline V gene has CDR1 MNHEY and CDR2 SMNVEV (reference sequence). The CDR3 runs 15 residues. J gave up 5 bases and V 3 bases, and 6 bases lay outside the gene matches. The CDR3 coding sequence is TGTGCCAGCAGTTTTAAGAGGACAGGGGGCCACGAGCAGTACTTC. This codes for CASSFKRTGGHEQYF.

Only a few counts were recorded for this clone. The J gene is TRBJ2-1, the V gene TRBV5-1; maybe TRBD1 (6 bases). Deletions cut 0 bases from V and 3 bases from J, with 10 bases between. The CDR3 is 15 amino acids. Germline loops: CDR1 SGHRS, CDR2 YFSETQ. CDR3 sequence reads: CASSLDGTFYNEQFF. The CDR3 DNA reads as TGCGCCAGCAGCTTGGACGGGACATTCTACAATGAGCAGTTCTTC.

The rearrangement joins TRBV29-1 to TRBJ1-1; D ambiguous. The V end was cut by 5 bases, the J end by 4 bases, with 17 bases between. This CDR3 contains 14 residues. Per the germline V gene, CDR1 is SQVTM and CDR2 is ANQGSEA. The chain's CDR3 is CSVREVDGFTEAFF. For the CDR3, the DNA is TGCAGCGTTCGAGAGGTTGACGGGTTCACTGAAGCTTTCTTT.

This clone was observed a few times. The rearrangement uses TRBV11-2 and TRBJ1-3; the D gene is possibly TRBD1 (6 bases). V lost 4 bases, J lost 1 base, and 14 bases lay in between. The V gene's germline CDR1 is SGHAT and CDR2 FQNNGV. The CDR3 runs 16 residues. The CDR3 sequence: CASSWRFGQSGNTIYF. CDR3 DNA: TGTGCCAGCAGCTGGAGGTTCGGACAGTCTGGAAACACCATATATTTT.

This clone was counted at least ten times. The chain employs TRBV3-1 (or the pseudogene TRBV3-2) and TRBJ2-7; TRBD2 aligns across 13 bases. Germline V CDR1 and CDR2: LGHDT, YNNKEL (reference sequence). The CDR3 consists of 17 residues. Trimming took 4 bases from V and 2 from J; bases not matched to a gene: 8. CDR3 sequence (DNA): TGTGCCAGCAGCCCAAGTCTACTAGCGGGAGGGCCCTACGAGCAGTACTTC. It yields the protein CASSPSLLAGGPYEQYF.

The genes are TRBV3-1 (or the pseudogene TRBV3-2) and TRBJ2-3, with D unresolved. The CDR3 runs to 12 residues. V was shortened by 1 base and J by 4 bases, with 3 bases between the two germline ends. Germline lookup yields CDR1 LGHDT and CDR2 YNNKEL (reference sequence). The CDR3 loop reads CASSQGPDTQYF. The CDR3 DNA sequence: TGTGCCAGCAGCCAAGGGCCAGATACGCAGTATTTT.

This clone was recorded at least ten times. The CDR3 bases are TGTGCCATTTCAGCGGGAGGGAATTTCTACGAGCAGTACTTC. This translates into CAISAGGNFYEQYF. V usage is TRBV2 and J usage is TRBJ2-7; 10 nucleotides line up with TRBD2. CDR1 and CDR2 from the germline V gene are SNHLY and FYNNEI. The CDR3 runs 14 residues. The V and J ends lost 10 bases and 3 bases, in that order; junction bases with no gene match: 9.

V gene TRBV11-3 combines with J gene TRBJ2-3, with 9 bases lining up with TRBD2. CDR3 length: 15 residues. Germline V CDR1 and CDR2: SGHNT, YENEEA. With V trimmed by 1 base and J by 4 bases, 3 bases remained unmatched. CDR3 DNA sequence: TGTGCCAGCAGCTTAGGAGCGGGAGGTTCAGATACGCAGTATTTT. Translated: CASSLGAGGSDTQYF.

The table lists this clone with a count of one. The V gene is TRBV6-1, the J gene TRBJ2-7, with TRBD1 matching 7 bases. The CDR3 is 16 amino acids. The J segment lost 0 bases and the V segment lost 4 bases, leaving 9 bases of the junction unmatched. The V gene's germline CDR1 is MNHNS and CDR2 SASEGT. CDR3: CASSVGRTGPSYEQYF. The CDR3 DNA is TGTGCCAGCAGTGTGGGCCGGACAGGTCCCTCCTACGAGCAGTACTTC.

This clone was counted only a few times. CDR3 nucleotides: TGTGCCAGCTCATCTGGGACAGGGTCTGAAGCTTTCTTT. Residues: CASSSGTGSEAFF. The J gene is TRBJ1-1, the V gene TRBV18; 9 nucleotides match TRBD1. The V and J ends lost 5 bases and 6 bases, in that order; junction bases with no gene match: 4. Germline V gene sequence: CDR1 KGHSH, CDR2 LQKENI. The CDR3 extends over 13 amino acids.

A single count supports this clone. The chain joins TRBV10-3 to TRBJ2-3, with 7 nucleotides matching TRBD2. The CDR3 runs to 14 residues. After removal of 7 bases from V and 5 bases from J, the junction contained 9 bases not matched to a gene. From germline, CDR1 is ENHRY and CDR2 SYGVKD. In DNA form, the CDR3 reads TGTGCCATCACTGGCGGGAGCCTGGGAGATACGCAGTATTTT. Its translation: CAITGGSLGDTQYF.

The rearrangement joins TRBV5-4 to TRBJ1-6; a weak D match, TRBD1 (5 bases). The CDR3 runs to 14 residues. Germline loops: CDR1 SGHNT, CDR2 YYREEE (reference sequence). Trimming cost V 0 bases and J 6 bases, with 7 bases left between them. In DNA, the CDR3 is TGTGCCAGCAGCTTGGGACAGTCTAATTCACCCCTCCACTTT. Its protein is CASSLGQSNSPLHF.

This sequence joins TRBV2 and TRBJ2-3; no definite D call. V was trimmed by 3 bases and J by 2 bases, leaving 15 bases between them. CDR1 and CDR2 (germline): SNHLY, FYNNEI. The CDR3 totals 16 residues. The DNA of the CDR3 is TGTGCCAGCAGTGAGTGGTCAGGCAAGCCCACAGATACGCAGTATTTT. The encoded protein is CASSEWSGKPTDTQYF.

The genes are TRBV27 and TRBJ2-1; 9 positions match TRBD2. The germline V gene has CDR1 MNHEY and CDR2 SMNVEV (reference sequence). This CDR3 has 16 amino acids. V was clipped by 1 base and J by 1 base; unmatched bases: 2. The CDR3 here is CASSLFSGGSYNEQFF. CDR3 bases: TGTGCCAGCAGTTTATTTAGCGGGGGTTCCTACAATGAGCAGTTCTTC.

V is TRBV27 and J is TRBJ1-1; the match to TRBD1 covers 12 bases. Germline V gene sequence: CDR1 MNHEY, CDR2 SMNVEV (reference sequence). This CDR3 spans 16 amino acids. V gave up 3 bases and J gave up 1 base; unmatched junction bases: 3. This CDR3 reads CASSLQGQGANTEAFF. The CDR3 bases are TGTGCCAGCAGTTTGCAGGGACAGGGGGCGAACACTGAAGCTTTCTTT.

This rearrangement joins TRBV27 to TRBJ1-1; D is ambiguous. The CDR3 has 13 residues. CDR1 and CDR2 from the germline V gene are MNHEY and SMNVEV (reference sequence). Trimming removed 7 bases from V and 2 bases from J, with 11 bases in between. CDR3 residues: CASKGGLNTEAFF. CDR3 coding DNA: TGTGCCAGCAAAGGCGGATTAAACACTGAAGCTTTCTTT.